This T cell receptor beta chain was sequenced during a study of neoadjuvant anti-PD-1 for oral cavity cancer. Sequencing was performed with immunoSEQ multiplex PCR; in TCRdb, only in-frame clones are kept and a portion is missing. Altogether about 15,000 clones are present, 72% being singletons, with the ten largest covering roughly 2.7%. The V gene's germline CDR1 is SGHAT and CDR2 FQNNGV. CDR3 size: 12 residues. V shed 5 bases and J shed 2 bases, with 5 bases lying between them. Cohort: HPV-negative, locally advanced oral cavity squamous cell carcinoma patients. No culture or expansion preceded analysis of these blood cells.

The sample in question was PBMCs, obtained before nivolumab (anti-PD-1) treatment. This chain connects TRBV11-2 to TRBJ2-3, with D hard to call. This TCR derives from a person between 35 and 79 years old with oral cavity squamous cell carcinoma. The CDR3 spells CASSQNTDTQYF. As DNA, the CDR3 is TGTGCCAGCAGCCAAAACACAGATACGCAGTATTTT.